This TCR beta chain was identified during a study of T cells after yellow fever vaccination. Broader study findings: Clonotypes found in both CD4 and CD8 compartments made up a small share.

The TCR cDNA carried a universal primer site and UMIs from 5'RACE template switching. One entry per CDR3 protein results from TCRdb running MiXCR on the 5' RACE reads. The sample records some 240,000 distinct CDR3 sequences, 3% to 4% being singletons. As for this clonotype: Its antigen remains unknown.

The CDR3 runs to 13 residues. Germline V CDR1 and CDR2: DFQATT, SNEGSKA (reference sequence). The germline V and J ends were trimmed by 0 bases and 15 bases, with 17 bases remaining between them. Source: CD4+ T cells sorted from PBMCs, taken 10 days after the yellow fever booster vaccination. This TCR derives from a man younger than 35 who received the YFV17D yellow fever vaccine. V is TRBV20-1 and J is TRBJ2-2; D may be TRBD2 (5 bases). This CDR3 is CSAREPGSWTMFF. CDR3 bases: TGCAGTGCTAGAGAACCGGGGAGCTGGACCATGTTTTTT.